Presented here are 28 T cell receptor beta chains from one specimen sequenced in a study of control samples from healthy donors and cancer patients. Produced via immunoSEQ multiplex PCR; TCRdb's table is partial and in-frame only. Here the sample spans 150,000 to 200,000 clones, around 87% being singletons. The sequencing input was blood. The receptors come from a woman aged 45-65 years in good health.

The chain combines TRBV4-1 with TRBJ1-1, with a possible D match to TRBD1 (6 bases). The CDR3 is 14 amino acids. Germline V lookup: CDR1 MGHRA, CDR2 YSYEKL. V was cut by 6 bases and J by 7 bases, with 18 bases left in between. The CDR3 loop is CASRKDSRLGEAFF. DNA of the CDR3: TGCGCCAGCAGAAAGGACAGTCGATTGGGTGAAGCTTTCTTT.

This chain joins TRBV30 and TRBJ1-2, with 8 positions matching TRBD1. With 0 bases clipped from V and 4 bases from J, the junction kept 7 bases outside the gene matches. This CDR3 contains 15 residues. CDR1 GTSNPN and CDR2 SVGIG come from the germline V gene (reference sequence). CDR3 in amino acids: CAWSVAGGGGYGYTF. As DNA, the CDR3 is TGTGCCTGGAGTGTAGCAGGGGGCGGCGGCTATGGCTACACCTTC. Full variable domain (remainder filled in from reference TRBV30 and TRBJ1-2): SQTIHQWPATLVQPVGSPLSLECTVEGTSNPNLYWYRQAAGRGLQLLFYSVGIGQISSEVPQNLSASRPQDRQFILSSKKLLLSDSGFYLCAWSVAGGGGYGYTFGSGTRLTVV.

The chain carries TRBV5-4 and TRBJ2-5, with D possibly TRBD1 on 6 matching bases. CDR1 and CDR2 (germline): SGHNT, YYREEE (reference sequence). This CDR3 spans 13 amino acids. V dropped 4 bases and J dropped 5 bases, with 12 bases sitting between them. CDR3 residues: CASSRTGMETQYF. CDR3 coding DNA: TGTGCCAGCAGCAGAACAGGGATGGAGACCCAGTACTTC.

The chain combines TRBV12-3 or TRBV12-4 with TRBJ1-5; D remains unclear. V lost 3 bases, J lost 5 bases, and 8 bases lay in between. The CDR3 is made up of 13 amino acids. The CDR3: CASSLRRYQPQHF. CDR3 nucleotides: TGTGCCAGCAGTTTGAGGAGATATCAGCCCCAGCATTTT.

The chain has TRBV18 and TRBJ2-5, with TRBD2 matching over 8 bases. The CDR3 contains 15 residues. The V and J ends lost 2 bases and 2 bases, in that order; junction bases with no gene match: 4. Germline V lookup: CDR1 KGHSH, CDR2 LQKENI. The CDR3 region has the DNA TGTGCCAGCTCACCAGGCGGGGGGCCTCAAGAGACCCAGTACTTC. Protein sequence: CASSPGGGPQETQYF. The full variable domain, its missing parts supplied by reference TRBV18 and TRBJ2-5, is NAGVMQNPRHLVRRRGQEARLRCSPMKGHSHVYWYRQLPEEGLKFMVYLQKENIIDESGMPKERFSAEFPKEGPSILRIQQVVRGDSAAYFCASSPGGGPQETQYFGPGTRLLVL.

This chain connects TRBV3-1 (or the pseudogene TRBV3-2) to TRBJ1-6; D remains unclear. CDR1 LGHDT and CDR2 YNNKEL come from the germline V gene (reference sequence). The CDR3 has 13 amino acids. Trimming took off 4 bases at V and 10 bases at J, with 11 bases between the two ends. Here the CDR3 DNA reads TGTGCCAGCAGCCGGGGAGGCGGCTCACCCCTCCACTTT. Protein: CASSRGGGSPLHF.

This chain uses TRBV27 with TRBJ2-1; D perhaps matches TRBD2 (5 bases). The germline V gene encodes CDR1 MNHEY and CDR2 SMNVEV (reference sequence). CDR3 length equals 14 residues. Trimming cost V 4 bases and J 6 bases, with 13 bases left between them. In DNA, the CDR3 is TGTGCCAGCAGTTCGGGATGGGCGGCCAATGAGCAGTTCTTC. Amino acid sequence: CASSSGWAANEQFF.

This chain connects TRBV5-6 to TRBJ2-7; D may be TRBD2 (5 bases). CDR3 length: 14 amino acids. Germline V gene data show CDR1 as SGHDT and CDR2 as YYEEEE. The V end lost 3 bases, the J end lost 4 bases, and 14 bases lay between the germline ends. For the CDR3, the DNA is TGTGCCAGCAGCTCCCCGAGTGAGGGTTACGAGCAGTACTTC. Amino acids: CASSSPSEGYEQYF.

This chain uses TRBV5-6 with TRBJ2-3; 11 bases fit TRBD2. Trimming took 1 base from V and 0 from J; bases not matched to a gene: 4. The CDR3 consists of 17 residues. CDR1 is SGHDT and CDR2 is YYEEEE in the germline V gene. The CDR3 sequence is CASSLPSGGYSTDTQYF. The CDR3 DNA sequence: TGTGCCAGCAGCTTGCCTAGCGGGGGGTATAGCACAGATACGCAGTATTTT.

The chain recombines TRBV4-3 with TRBJ2-3; D possibly corresponds to TRBD2 (6 bases). The CDR3 consists of 16 residues. The germline V gene has CDR1 LGHNA and CDR2 YSLEER. V lost 0 bases to trimming and J lost 3 bases, with 13 bases between them. CDR3 region: CASSQDRGTTTDTQYF. The CDR3 DNA reads TGCGCCAGCAGCCAAGATCGCGGGACCACAACAGATACGCAGTATTTT.

The rearrangement joins TRBV6-5 to TRBJ2-7, with D perhaps matching TRBD2 (7 bases). This CDR3 is built from 14 residues. Germline V CDR1 and CDR2: MNHEY, SVGAGI. V was trimmed by 8 bases and J by 4 bases, leaving 18 bases between them. Here the CDR3 reads CASRLRGASYEQYF. In DNA form, the CDR3 reads TGTGCCAGCCGCCTCCGGGGGGCGTCTTACGAGCAGTACTTC.

The chain is built from TRBV5-4 and TRBJ2-5, with D possibly TRBD2 on 6 matching bases. CDR1 SGHNT and CDR2 YYREEE come from the germline V gene (reference sequence). The CDR3 spans 14 residues. The germline V and J ends were trimmed by 7 bases and 4 bases, with 17 bases remaining between them. For the CDR3, the DNA is TGTGCCAGCGGGGGGAGTGACGTTGGAGAGACCCAGTACTTC. This sequence encodes CASGGSDVGETQYF.

This chain joins TRBV10-3 and TRBJ1-5; maybe TRBD1 (5 bases). The CDR3 length is 12 residues. V was clipped by 4 bases and J by 4 bases, with 5 bases between them. Germline CDR1 ENHRY, CDR2 SYGVKD. CDR3 residues: CAISAGNQPQHF. The CDR3 DNA is TGTGCCATCAGTGCAGGGAATCAGCCCCAGCATTTT.

The DNA of the CDR3 is TGTGCCAGCAGTTTAGAGGCAGACAGTCCCTATGGCTACACCTTC. Translation: CASSLEADSPYGYTF. The chain joins TRBV28 to TRBJ1-2; the D gene is possibly TRBD1 (5 bases). This CDR3 contains 15 residues. V lost 2 bases, J lost 4 bases, and 14 bases lay in between. CDR1 MDHEN and CDR2 SYDVKM come from the germline V gene.

This clone is a singleton in its sample. The chain carries TRBV7-3 and TRBJ2-6; D unresolved. Germline CDR1 reads SGHTA; CDR2 reads FQGTGA. The CDR3 spans 14 residues. Trimming removed 8 bases from V and 0 bases from J, with 8 bases in between. CDR3 coding DNA: TGTGCCAGCTCGGCAGTCTCTGGGGCCAACGTCCTGACTTTC. Amino acids: CASSAVSGANVLTF.

The rearrangement links TRBV7-2 to TRBJ1-1; TRBD1 might be the D (5 bases). Germline V gene data show CDR1 as SGHTA and CDR2 as FQGNSA. V lost 5 bases and J lost 4, with 11 bases in between. The CDR3 spans 13 residues. CDR3 bases: TGTGCCAGCAGCAGTACAGGAGCCACTGAAGCTTTCTTT. This encodes CASSSTGATEAFF. The full variable domain, in which reference TRBV7-2 and TRBJ1-1 provide the parts outside the CDR3, is GAGVSQSPSNKVTEKGKDVELRCDPISGHTALYWYRQSLGQGLEFLIYFQGNSAPDKSGLPSDRFSAERTGGSVSTLTIQRTQQEDSAVYLCASSSTGATEAFFGQGTRLTVV.

CDR3 nucleotides: TGTGCCAGCAGCGTAGGGTCAGGGGGAAGTTCTGGAAACACCATATATTTT. This encodes CASSVGSGGSSGNTIYF. J is TRBJ1-3 and V is TRBV9; the match to TRBD1 covers 7 bases. The V gene end was trimmed by 0 bases and the J gene end by 1 base; junction bases not matched to a gene: 7. Germline V gives CDR1 SGDLS, CDR2 YYNGEE. The CDR3 has 17 residues.

The chain employs TRBV5-1 and TRBJ1-3; no clear D gene. Deletions cut 4 bases from V and 0 bases from J, with 14 bases between. The CDR3 totals 16 residues. CDR1 is SGHRS, CDR2 YFSETQ, per germline. CDR3 sequence reads: CASSQTLGGSGNTIYF. CDR3 bases: TGCGCCAGCAGCCAGACATTGGGAGGCTCTGGAAACACCATATATTTT.

This clone was recorded once. This chain joins TRBV10-3 and TRBJ2-5, with D unresolved. The germline V and J ends were trimmed by 10 bases and 2 bases, with 14 bases remaining between them. Germline assignment: CDR1 ENHRY and CDR2 SYGVKD. The CDR3 totals 13 residues. DNA for the CDR3: TGTGCCACTAACGAGAGGAATCAAGAGACCCAGTACTTC. This translates into CATNERNQETQYF.

This clone has a single count. This sequence joins TRBV27 and TRBJ1-4; perhaps TRBD1 as D (6 bases). Trimming removed 0 bases at V and 8 bases at J, with 10 bases between. Germline CDR1 and CDR2: MNHEY and SMNVEV (reference sequence). The CDR3 covers 14 residues. The CDR3 protein is CASSLSQGTEKLFF. As DNA, the CDR3 is TGTGCCAGCAGTTTATCCCAGGGGACAGAAAAACTGTTTTTT.

The chain carries TRBV7-8 and TRBJ2-3, with 13 positions matching TRBD2. The J segment lost 9 bases and the V segment lost 5 bases, leaving 17 bases of the junction unmatched. Per the germline V gene, CDR1 is SGHVS and CDR2 is FQNEAQ. This CDR3 has 18 residues. The CDR3: CASSQVPRTSGGAGTQYF. CDR3 in DNA: TGTGCCAGCAGCCAGGTCCCCCGAACTAGCGGGGGGGCCGGAACGCAGTATTTT.

About this clone: The sample has other DNA sequences that encode this CDR3 too. This rearrangement joins TRBV9 to TRBJ1-2; D is perhaps TRBD1 (5 bases). The CDR3 runs to 12 residues. Germline V gene lookup returns CDR1 SGDLS and CDR2 YYNGEE. Trimming stripped 3 bases from V and 5 bases from J, with 8 bases between. CDR3 sequence reads: CASSGGGYGYTF. For the CDR3, the DNA is TGTGCCAGCAGCGGCGGGGGGTATGGCTACACCTTC. Full variable domain (outside the CDR3, taken from reference TRBV9 and TRBJ1-2): DSGVTQTPKHLITATGQRVTLRCSPRSGDLSVYWYQQSLDQGLQFLIQYYNGEERAKGNILERFSAQQFPDLHSELNLSSLELGDSALYFCASSGGGYGYTFGSGTRLTVV.

The chain employs TRBV5-6 and TRBJ2-1; D might be TRBD2 (5 bases). This CDR3 is built from 12 residues. Germline CDR1 reads SGHDT; CDR2 reads YYEEEE. V lost 6 bases and J lost 6, with 10 bases in between. CDR3 region: CASTARGNEQFF. CDR3 coding DNA: TGTGCCAGCACCGCCCGGGGCAATGAGCAGTTCTTC.

The chain has TRBV10-2 and TRBJ2-7; no firm D call. V gave up 6 bases and J gave up 5 bases, with 11 bases separating them. The CDR3 spans 12 residues. Germline loops: CDR1 WSHSY, CDR2 SAAADI. This chain's CDR3 is CASSPKWNEQYF. The CDR3 coding sequence is TGCGCCAGCAGCCCAAAGTGGAACGAGCAGTACTTC.

The genes are TRBV5-1 and TRBJ2-2; a weak D match, TRBD1 (5 bases). The CDR3 length is 16 residues. Trimming removed 0 bases at V and 4 bases at J, with 13 bases between. Germline values: CDR1 SGHRS, CDR2 YFSETQ. This chain's CDR3 is CASSLATQGLTGELFF. The CDR3 nucleotides read TGCGCCAGCAGCTTGGCCACCCAGGGTCTCACCGGGGAGCTGTTTTTT.

Details on this clone: One end of the junction fails to match germline, which may point to a read error. At the DNA level, this CDR3 is encoded by other sequences in the same sample as well. This chain uses TRBV25-1 with TRBJ1-1; D unclear. In germline, CDR1 is MGHDK, CDR2 SYGVNS. The CDR3 totals 13 residues. DNA of the CDR3: TGTGCCAGCAGTGAAATATTGAACACTGAAGCCTTCTTT. This codes for CASSEILNTEAFF.

J is TRBJ1-3 and V is TRBV10-3; D remains unclear. The CDR3 sequence is 15 residues long. Trimming pared 2 bases from V and 0 bases from J, leaving 8 bases between. Germline loops: CDR1 ENHRY, CDR2 SYGVKD. CDR3 in DNA: TGTGCCATCAGTGAGCGGCAGAGCTCTGGAAACACCATATATTTT. Translated, it gives CAISERQSSGNTIYF.

This clone was seen a single time. The chain recombines TRBV6-2 or TRBV6-3 with TRBJ2-2, with D maybe TRBD1 (6 bases). V was cut by 0 bases and J by 0 bases, with 8 bases left in between. The CDR3 extends over 16 amino acids. CDR1 MNHEY and CDR2 SVGEGT come from the germline V gene. CDR3 sequence: CASSYSGTTNTGELFF. In nucleotides, the CDR3 is TGTGCCAGCAGTTACTCGGGGACAACGAACACCGGGGAGCTGTTTTTT.